These T cell receptor beta chains were read from a single sample in a study of T cell clones after liver transplantation. Data came from immunoSEQ multiplex PCR; TCRdb stores just in-frame clones and leaves some out. The sample holds tens of thousands of clones, about 70% seen once. This specimen consisted of CD4+ T cells from blood, obtained at the roughly 15-month timepoint. These receptors were obtained from a human patient who received a liver transplant. A subset of T cells may come from the graft donor. CDR3s include the opening cysteine and the closing phenylalanine or tryptophan. The D gene is left open where the match is weak. Where a row states a size, it is once, few, many or the class of an expanded clone; other rows omit it.

v_gene: TRBV7-9; j_gene: TRBJ2-3; d_gene: NA; abundance: NA; CDR3aa: CASSFSTDTQYF; CDR3nt: TGTGCCAGCAGCTTTAGCACAGATACGCAGTATTTT
v_gene: TRBV7-6; j_gene: TRBJ1-1; d_gene: TRBD1; abundance: NA; CDR3aa: CASSSLTGLNTEAFF; CDR3nt: TGTGCCAGCAGCTCCCTGACAGGGTTGAACACTGAAGCTTTCTTT
v_gene: TRBV27; j_gene: TRBJ1-5; d_gene: TRBD1; abundance: NA; CDR3aa: CASSPTGGGNQPQHF; CDR3nt: TGTGCCAGCAGTCCTACAGGGGGTGGCAATCAGCCCCAGCATTTT
v_gene: TRBV27; j_gene: TRBJ1-1; d_gene: NA; abundance: NA; CDR3aa: CASSFDQRGNTEAFF; CDR3nt: TGTGCCAGCAGTTTCGATCAGCGAGGGAACACTGAAGCTTTCTTT
v_gene: TRBV11-3; j_gene: TRBJ2-1; d_gene: TRBD1; abundance: NA; CDR3aa: CASSLTGTGTGSDEQFF; CDR3nt: TGTGCCAGCAGCTTGACTGGAACCGGGACAGGGAGCGATGAGCAGTTCTTC
v_gene: TRBV28; j_gene: TRBJ1-1; d_gene: TRBD1; abundance: NA; CDR3aa: CASSSQGVLEAFF; CDR3nt: TGTGCCAGCAGTTCCCAGGGGGTCTTGGAAGCTTTCTTT
v_gene: TRBV5-1; j_gene: TRBJ1-6; d_gene: TRBD1; abundance: NA; CDR3aa: CASSLAPGQGGSPLHF; CDR3nt: TGCGCCAGCAGCTTGGCCCCTGGACAGGGTGGTTCACCCCTCCACTTT
v_gene: TRBV11-3; j_gene: TRBJ2-1; d_gene: NA; abundance: NA; CDR3aa: CASSPRDNYNEQFF; CDR3nt: TGTGCCAGCAGCCCCCGGGACAACTACAATGAGCAGTTCTTC
v_gene: TRBV28; j_gene: TRBJ1-6; d_gene: TRBD1; abundance: many; CDR3aa: CASSLGTGVTSPLHF; CDR3nt: TGTGCCAGCAGTTTGGGGACAGGGGTTACTTCACCCCTCCACTTT
v_gene: TRBV7-9; j_gene: TRBJ2-1; d_gene: NA; abundance: once; CDR3aa: CASSKLASSYNEQFF; CDR3nt: TGTGCCAGCAGCAAACTAGCAAGCTCCTACAATGAGCAGTTCTTC
v_gene: TRBV19; j_gene: TRBJ1-1; d_gene: TRBD1; abundance: many; CDR3aa: CASSGTAKFSTEAFF; CDR3nt: TGTGCCAGTAGTGGGACAGCTAAGTTCAGCACTGAAGCTTTCTTT
v_gene: TRBV5-1; j_gene: TRBJ1-6; d_gene: TRBD1; abundance: few; CDR3aa: CASSLDGRDSFSPLHF; CDR3nt: TGCGCCAGCAGCTTGGATGGCCGGGACAGTTTCTCACCCCTCCACTTT
v_gene: TRBV5-1; j_gene: TRBJ2-2; d_gene: NA; abundance: NA; CDR3aa: CASRTWDGAGELFF; CDR3nt: TGCGCCAGCAGAACCTGGGATGGGGCCGGGGAGCTGTTTTTT
v_gene: TRBV5-4; j_gene: TRBJ2-4; d_gene: TRBD1; abundance: NA; CDR3aa: CASSIQGAVDIQYF; CDR3nt: TGTGCCAGCAGCATACAGGGGGCGGTGGACATTCAGTACTTC
v_gene: TRBV7-2; j_gene: TRBJ1-6; d_gene: TRBD1; abundance: NA; CDR3aa: CASSLTGTGDSPLHF; CDR3nt: TGTGCCAGCAGCTTAACTGGGACAGGGGATTCACCCCTCCACTTT
v_gene: TRBV6-5; j_gene: TRBJ2-7; d_gene: TRBD1; abundance: NA; CDR3aa: CASSNQRQGPPQYF; CDR3nt: TGTGCCAGCAGTAACCAAAGACAGGGCCCGCCTCAGTACTTC
v_gene: TRBV7-2; j_gene: TRBJ1-5; d_gene: TRBD1; abundance: once; CDR3aa: CASSPGQGQNQPQHF; CDR3nt: TGTGCCAGCAGCCCCGGACAGGGGCAAAATCAGCCCCAGCATTTT
v_gene: TRBV19; j_gene: TRBJ1-1; d_gene: NA; abundance: NA; CDR3aa: CASSISPLNTEAFF; CDR3nt: TGTGCCAGTAGTATTAGCCCCTTGAACACTGAAGCTTTCTTT
v_gene: TRBV5-1; j_gene: TRBJ2-3; d_gene: TRBD2; abundance: few; CDR3aa: CASRLGLSSTDTQYF; CDR3nt: TGCGCCAGCAGGCTGGGACTATCTAGCACAGATACGCAGTATTTT
v_gene: TRBV5-1; j_gene: TRBJ2-5; d_gene: TRBD1; abundance: once; CDR3aa: CASSLAGTGGQETQYF; CDR3nt: TGCGCCAGCAGCTTGGCCGGGACAGGGGGCCAAGAGACCCAGTACTTC
v_gene: TRBV28; j_gene: TRBJ1-5; d_gene: NA; abundance: NA; CDR3aa: CASSRVTGDSNQPQHF; CDR3nt: TGTGCCAGCAGTAGAGTCACAGGTGATAGCAATCAGCCCCAGCATTTT
v_gene: TRBV7-2; j_gene: TRBJ2-3; d_gene: TRBD2; abundance: few; CDR3aa: CASRPSGRDTQYF; CDR3nt: TGTGCCAGCCGGCCTAGCGGGAGGGATACGCAGTATTTT
v_gene: TRBV19; j_gene: TRBJ1-2; d_gene: TRBD1; abundance: many; CDR3aa: CASSMGTGSHYGYTF; CDR3nt: TGTGCCAGTAGTATGGGGACAGGGAGTCACTATGGCTACACCTTC
v_gene: TRBV6-5; j_gene: TRBJ1-2; d_gene: TRBD1; abundance: NA; CDR3aa: CASSYPGQRAYTF; CDR3nt: TGTGCCAGCAGTTACCCGGGACAGCGGGCCTACACCTTC
v_gene: TRBV9; j_gene: TRBJ2-1; d_gene: NA; abundance: NA; CDR3aa: CASSAPHSANYNEQFF; CDR3nt: TGTGCCAGCAGCGCTCCCCACTCGGCCAACTACAATGAGCAGTTCTTC
v_gene: TRBV6-5; j_gene: TRBJ2-2; d_gene: NA; abundance: NA; CDR3aa: CASRDSNTGELFF; CDR3nt: TGTGCCAGCAGAGACTCGAACACCGGGGAGCTGTTTTTT
v_gene: TRBV5-1; j_gene: TRBJ2-1; d_gene: NA; abundance: NA; CDR3aa: CASTPVGEGGYNEQFF; CDR3nt: TGCGCCAGCACCCCCGTTGGGGAGGGGGGATACAATGAGCAGTTCTTC
v_gene: TRBV19; j_gene: TRBJ1-6; d_gene: TRBD1; abundance: NA; CDR3aa: CASSAQQGTGIASPLHF; CDR3nt: TGTGCCAGTAGTGCCCAACAGGGGACAGGTATAGCTTCACCCCTCCACTTT
v_gene: TRBV6-1; j_gene: TRBJ1-2; d_gene: TRBD1; abundance: NA; CDR3aa: CASSGTGGDYGYTF; CDR3nt: TGTGCCAGCAGTGGTACAGGGGGCGACTATGGCTACACCTTC
v_gene: TRBV7-8; j_gene: TRBJ2-7; d_gene: TRBD2; abundance: NA; CDR3aa: CASSGLAGGRLPQYF; CDR3nt: TGTGCCAGCAGTGGACTAGCGGGGGGCCGTCTTCCGCAGTACTTC
v_gene: TRBV15; j_gene: TRBJ1-2; d_gene: TRBD1; abundance: NA; CDR3aa: CATSRGQGGQQSEGYTF; CDR3nt: TGTGCCACCAGCAGAGGACAGGGAGGCCAACAGTCGGAGGGCTACACCTTC
v_gene: TRBV19; j_gene: TRBJ2-1; d_gene: NA; abundance: once; CDR3aa: CASSADRSSYNEQFF; CDR3nt: TGTGCCAGTAGTGCCGACCGGTCCTCCTACAATGAGCAGTTCTTC
v_gene: TRBV19; j_gene: TRBJ1-5; d_gene: TRBD1; abundance: few; CDR3aa: CASSIEDRGRGQPQHF; CDR3nt: TGTGCCAGTAGTATCGAGGACAGGGGCCGAGGTCAGCCCCAGCATTTT
v_gene: TRBV28; j_gene: TRBJ1-2; d_gene: TRBD1; abundance: NA; CDR3aa: CATPAGQGNYGYTF; CDR3nt: TGTGCCACCCCAGCGGGACAGGGGAACTATGGCTACACCTTC
v_gene: TRBV10-3; j_gene: TRBJ1-5; d_gene: TRBD1; abundance: NA; CDR3aa: CAISESTARGRESSNQPQHF; CDR3nt: TGTGCCATCAGTGAGTCGACGGCCAGGGGGCGCGAAAGTAGCAATCAGCCCCAGCATTTT
v_gene: TRBV19; j_gene: TRBJ1-2; d_gene: NA; abundance: few; CDR3aa: CASSQGWDNGYTF; CDR3nt: TGTGCCAGTAGTCAGGGATGGGATAATGGCTACACCTTC
v_gene: TRBV19; j_gene: TRBJ2-2; d_gene: NA; abundance: NA; CDR3aa: CASSSTRTTNTGELFF; CDR3nt: TGTGCCAGTAGTAGCACTAGAACTACGAACACCGGGGAGCTGTTTTTT
v_gene: TRBV7-8; j_gene: TRBJ1-2; d_gene: TRBD1; abundance: NA; CDR3aa: CASSATTRGLHVF; CDR3nt: TGTGCCAGCAGCGCCACGACCAGGGGGCTTCATGTCTTC
v_gene: TRBV7-2; j_gene: TRBJ2-7; d_gene: TRBD1; abundance: NA; CDR3aa: CASSPPRTGSYEQYF; CDR3nt: TGTGCCAGCAGCCCCCCCCGGACAGGTAGCTACGAGCAGTACTTC
v_gene: TRBV7-9; j_gene: TRBJ1-6; d_gene: TRBD1; abundance: once; CDR3aa: CASSLTGTGNSPLHF; CDR3nt: TGTGCCAGCAGCTTGACCGGGACAGGCAATTCACCCCTCCACTTT
v_gene: TRBV6-5; j_gene: TRBJ1-2; d_gene: TRBD1; abundance: NA; CDR3aa: CASSYDGTGGYGYTF; CDR3nt: TGTGCCAGCAGTTACGATGGGACAGGCGGCTATGGCTACACCTTC
v_gene: TRBV30; j_gene: TRBJ1-6; d_gene: NA; abundance: NA; CDR3aa: CAWSVGQSNSPLHF; CDR3nt: TGTGCCTGGAGTGTTGGGCAGTCCAATTCACCCCTCCACTTT
v_gene: TRBV6-1; j_gene: TRBJ2-1; d_gene: TRBD1; abundance: NA; CDR3aa: CASSESWRTGSSYNEQFF; CDR3nt: TGTGCCAGCAGTGAATCTTGGAGGACAGGGAGCTCCTACAATGAGCAGTTCTTC
v_gene: TRBV11-2; j_gene: TRBJ2-2; d_gene: NA; abundance: once; CDR3aa: CASSLDGWGQPNTGELFF; CDR3nt: TGTGCCAGCAGCTTAGATGGTTGGGGGCAGCCGAACACCGGGGAGCTGTTTTTT
v_gene: TRBV18; j_gene: TRBJ1-4; d_gene: TRBD1; abundance: few; CDR3aa: CASSLHRGDGEKLFF; CDR3nt: TGTGCCAGCTCACTTCACAGGGGAGATGGGGAAAAACTGTTTTTT
v_gene: TRBV7-2; j_gene: TRBJ2-7; d_gene: TRBD1; abundance: NA; CDR3aa: CASSSYGQGSYEQYF; CDR3nt: TGTGCCAGCAGCTCCTATGGACAGGGATCCTACGAGCAGTACTTC
v_gene: TRBV4-2; j_gene: TRBJ1-1; d_gene: NA; abundance: few; CDR3aa: CASRPGSLENTEAFF; CDR3nt: TGTGCCAGCAGGCCAGGGAGTCTGGAGAACACTGAAGCTTTCTTT
v_gene: TRBV18; j_gene: TRBJ1-2; d_gene: NA; abundance: NA; CDR3aa: CASSIGGFQDGYTF; CDR3nt: TGTGCCAGCTCAATCGGGGGATTTCAGGATGGCTACACCTTC